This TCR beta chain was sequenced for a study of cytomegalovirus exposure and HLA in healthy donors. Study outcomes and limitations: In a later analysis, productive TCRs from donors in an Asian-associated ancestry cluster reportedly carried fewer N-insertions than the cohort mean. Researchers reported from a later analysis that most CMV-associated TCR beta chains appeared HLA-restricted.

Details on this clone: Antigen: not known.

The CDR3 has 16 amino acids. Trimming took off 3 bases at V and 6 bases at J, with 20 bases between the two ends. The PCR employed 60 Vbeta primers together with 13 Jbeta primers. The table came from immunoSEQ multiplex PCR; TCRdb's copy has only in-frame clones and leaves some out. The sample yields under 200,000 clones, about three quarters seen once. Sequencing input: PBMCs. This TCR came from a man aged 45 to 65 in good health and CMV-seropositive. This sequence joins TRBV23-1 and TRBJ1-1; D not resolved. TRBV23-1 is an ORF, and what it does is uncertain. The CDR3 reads CASSQDGDSGRSEAFF. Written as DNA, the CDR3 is TGCGCCAGCAGTCAGGACGGGGATAGTGGGAGGTCTGAAGCTTTCTTT.